This T cell receptor (beta chain) originates from a study of T cell responses to AZD1222 COVID-19 vaccine. General study findings and limits: Reports say nearly half of spike-specific TCRs go after unmutated variant regions. Baseline serostatus was positive in only five to seven AZD1222 recipients. Most donors were white British and more were female, and clonal diversity was possibly underestimated.

A remark on this clone: The antigen is unknown.

Profiled with immunoSEQ multiplex PCR; TCRdb holds only in-frame clones, not every one. In the table there are about 110,000 clones, about 88% of which are singletons. This CDR3 comprises 15 residues. J lost 7 bases, V lost 1 base, and 4 bases had no gene match. Germline assignment: CDR1 KGHSH and CDR2 LQKENI. The rearrangement uses TRBV18 and TRBJ1-6; TRBD1 agrees at 7 bases. The specimen comprised peripheral blood, sampled on day 0 of AZD1222 vaccination. This TCR was sampled from an adult in good health. Written as DNA, the CDR3 is TGTGCCAGCTCACCACAGGGGGCGGGCAATTCACCCCTCCACTTT. Translation gives CASSPQGAGNSPLHF.